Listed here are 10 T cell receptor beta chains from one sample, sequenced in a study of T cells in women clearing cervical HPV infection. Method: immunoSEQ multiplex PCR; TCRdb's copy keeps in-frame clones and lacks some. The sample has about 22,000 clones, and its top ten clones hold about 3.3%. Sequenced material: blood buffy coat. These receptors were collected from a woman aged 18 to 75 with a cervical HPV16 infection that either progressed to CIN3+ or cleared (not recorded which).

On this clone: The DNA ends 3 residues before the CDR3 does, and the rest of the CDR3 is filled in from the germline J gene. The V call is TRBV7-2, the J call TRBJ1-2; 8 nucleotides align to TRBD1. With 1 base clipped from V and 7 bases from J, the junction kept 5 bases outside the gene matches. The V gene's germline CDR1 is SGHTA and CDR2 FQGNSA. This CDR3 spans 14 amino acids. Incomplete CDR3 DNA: TGTGCCAGCAGCTTAGGGACAGGGTTTCTTGGC. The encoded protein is CASSLGTGFLG. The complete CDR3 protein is CASSLGTGFLGYTF.

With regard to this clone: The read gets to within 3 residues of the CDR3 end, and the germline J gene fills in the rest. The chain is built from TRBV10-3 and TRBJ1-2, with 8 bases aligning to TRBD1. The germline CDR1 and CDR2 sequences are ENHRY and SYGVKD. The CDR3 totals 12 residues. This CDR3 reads CAITSGGQGYTF. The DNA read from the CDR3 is TGTGCCATCACCTCAGGGGGCCAGGGC.

The CDR3 sequence is CAISEYPGQGIYEQYF. The DNA read from the CDR3 is TGTGCCATCAGTGAGTACCCGGGACAGGGGATCTACGAG. The gene calls are TRBV10-3 and TRBJ2-7; 10 nucleotides agree with TRBD1. The read falls 3 residues short of the CDR3 end, and the missing part is taken from the germline J gene. This CDR3 has 16 residues. Germline V gives CDR1 ENHRY, CDR2 SYGVKD. The V segment lost 1 base and the J segment 3 bases; nucleotides outside the gene matches: 6.

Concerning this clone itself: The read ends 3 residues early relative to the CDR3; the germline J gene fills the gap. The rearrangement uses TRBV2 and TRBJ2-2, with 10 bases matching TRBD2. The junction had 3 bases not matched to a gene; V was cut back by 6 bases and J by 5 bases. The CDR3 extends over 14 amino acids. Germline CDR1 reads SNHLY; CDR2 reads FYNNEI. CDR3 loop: CASRLAGSTGELFF. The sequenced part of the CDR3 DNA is TGTGCCAGCAGACTAGCGGGGTCGACCGGGGAG.

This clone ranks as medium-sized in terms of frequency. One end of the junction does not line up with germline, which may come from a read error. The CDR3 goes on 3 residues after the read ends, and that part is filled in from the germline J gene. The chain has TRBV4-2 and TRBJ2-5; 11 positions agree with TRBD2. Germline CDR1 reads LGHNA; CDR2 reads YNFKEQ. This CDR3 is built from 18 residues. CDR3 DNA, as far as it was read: TGCGCCAGCAGCGAGGGGACTAGCGGTTTCTCCTCCCAAGAGACC. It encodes CASSEGTSGFSSQET. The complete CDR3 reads CASSEGTSGFSSQETQYF.

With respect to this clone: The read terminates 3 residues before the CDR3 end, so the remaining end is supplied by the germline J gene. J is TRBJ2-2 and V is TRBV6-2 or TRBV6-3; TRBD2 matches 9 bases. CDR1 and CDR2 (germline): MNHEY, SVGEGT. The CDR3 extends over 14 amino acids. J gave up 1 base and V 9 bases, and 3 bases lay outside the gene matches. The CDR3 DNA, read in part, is TGTGCCAGTAAGACTAGCGGGAACACCGGGGAG. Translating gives CASKTSGNTGE. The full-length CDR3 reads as CASKTSGNTGELFF.

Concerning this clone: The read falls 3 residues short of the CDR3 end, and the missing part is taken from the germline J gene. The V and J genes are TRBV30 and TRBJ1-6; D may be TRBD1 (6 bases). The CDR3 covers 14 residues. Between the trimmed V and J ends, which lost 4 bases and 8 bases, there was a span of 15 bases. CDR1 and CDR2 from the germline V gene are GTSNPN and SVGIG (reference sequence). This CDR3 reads CAWTTTGRDSPLHF. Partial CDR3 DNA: TGTGCCTGGACGACAACAGGGAGAGATTCACCC. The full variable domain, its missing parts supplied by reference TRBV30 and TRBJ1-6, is SQTIHQWPATLVQPVGSPLSLECTVEGTSNPNLYWYRQAAGRGLQLLFYSVGIGQISSEVPQNLSASRPQDRQFILSSKKLLLSDSGFYLCAWTTTGRDSPLHFGNGTRLTVT.

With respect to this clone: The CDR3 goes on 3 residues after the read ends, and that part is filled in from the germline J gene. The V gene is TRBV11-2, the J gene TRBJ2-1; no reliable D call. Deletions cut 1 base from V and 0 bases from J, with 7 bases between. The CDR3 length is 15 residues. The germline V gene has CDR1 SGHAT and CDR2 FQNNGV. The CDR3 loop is CASSLGALSYNEQFF. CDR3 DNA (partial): TGTGCCAGCAGCTTAGGCGCCCTCTCCTACAATGAG.

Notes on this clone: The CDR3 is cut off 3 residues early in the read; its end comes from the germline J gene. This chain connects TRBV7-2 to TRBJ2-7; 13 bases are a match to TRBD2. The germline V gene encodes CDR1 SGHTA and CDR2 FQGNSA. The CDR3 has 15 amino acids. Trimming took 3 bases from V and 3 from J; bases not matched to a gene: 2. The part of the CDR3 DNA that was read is TGTGCCAGCAGCTTGCGACTAGCGGGAGGCTACGAG. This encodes CASSLRLAGGYE. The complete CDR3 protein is CASSLRLAGGYEQYF.

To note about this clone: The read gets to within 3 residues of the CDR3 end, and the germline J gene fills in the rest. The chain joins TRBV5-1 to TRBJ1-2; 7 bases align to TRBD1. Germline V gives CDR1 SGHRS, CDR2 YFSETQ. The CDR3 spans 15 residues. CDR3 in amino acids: CASSLSRDRLSGYTF. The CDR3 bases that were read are TGCGCCAGCAGCTTGTCCCGGGACAGACTATCGGGC.